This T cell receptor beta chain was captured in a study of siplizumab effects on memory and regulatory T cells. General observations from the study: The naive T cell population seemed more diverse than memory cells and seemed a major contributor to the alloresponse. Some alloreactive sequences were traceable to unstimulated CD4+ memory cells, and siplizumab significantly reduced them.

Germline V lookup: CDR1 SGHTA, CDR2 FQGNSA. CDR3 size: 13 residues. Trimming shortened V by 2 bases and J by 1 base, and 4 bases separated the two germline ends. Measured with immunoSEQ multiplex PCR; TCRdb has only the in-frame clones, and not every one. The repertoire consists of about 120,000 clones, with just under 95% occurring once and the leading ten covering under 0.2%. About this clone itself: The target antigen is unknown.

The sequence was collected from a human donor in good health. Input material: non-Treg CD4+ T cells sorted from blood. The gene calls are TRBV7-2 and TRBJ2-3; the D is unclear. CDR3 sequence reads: CASSLLGTDTQYF. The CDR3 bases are TGTGCCAGCAGCTTATTAGGCACAGATACGCAGTATTTT.